The 16 T cell receptor beta chains below all came from one sample that was sequenced in a study of control samples from healthy donors and cancer patients. Here immunoSEQ multiplex PCR was the method, and the copy in TCRdb shows in-frame clones only, minus some. The table has around 68,000 clones, around 84% seen once; the top ten hold less than 15%. Input material: blood. Every receptor here comes from a man aged 50-60 years in good health.

J is TRBJ2-7 and V is TRBV1; TRBD1 is the table's D call, not checked against the DNA. TRBV1 is described as a pseudogene. The CDR3 covers 15 residues. CDR3 sequence reads: CTSSLYPGQGYEQYF. DNA of the CDR3: TGCACCAGCAGCCTATATCCGGGACAGGGGTACGAGCAGTACTTC.

This clone was detected once. The V and J genes are TRBV19 and TRBJ2-1, with D perhaps given as TRBD1 or TRBD2 (5 bases each). Germline CDR1 reads LNHDA; CDR2 reads SQIVND (reference sequence). Trimming removed 5 bases from V and 2 bases from J, with 16 bases in between. The CDR3 has 16 amino acids. CDR3: CASSDGGGPTYNEQFF. Written as DNA, the CDR3 is TGTGCCAGTAGTGATGGGGGTGGGCCTACCTACAATGAGCAGTTCTTC.

The chain recombines TRBV6-5 with TRBJ2-1, with 9 positions matching TRBD2. This CDR3 is built from 15 residues. Germline lookup yields CDR1 MNHEY and CDR2 SVGAGI. V was clipped by 0 bases and J by 5 bases; unmatched bases: 2. CDR3 DNA: TGTGCCAGCAGTTACTCTAGCGGGAGAAACAATGAGCAGTTCTTC. This codes for CASSYSSGRNNEQFF.

This clone has a handful of counts. The chain carries TRBV18 and TRBJ1-2, with no clear D. The CDR3 loop spans 12 amino acids. V was cut by 2 bases and J by 5 bases, with 6 bases left in between. Germline CDR1 reads KGHSH; CDR2 reads LQKENI. DNA of the CDR3: TGTGCCAGCTCACCATCAGAGTATGGCTACACCTTC. It codes for CASSPSEYGYTF.

Here the CDR3 DNA reads TGTGCCACCAGTGACCAGAGACAGGGGGTTGGCAATGAGCAGTTCTTC. Protein product: CATSDQRQGVGNEQFF. The V call is TRBV24-1, the J call TRBJ2-1, with 9 bases identical to TRBD1. The J segment lost 6 bases and the V segment lost 4 bases, leaving 9 bases of the junction unmatched. The germline V gene encodes CDR1 KGHDR and CDR2 SFDVKD. CDR3 length equals 16 residues.

This chain connects TRBV30 to TRBJ2-4, with 7 bases identical to TRBD1. CDR1 and CDR2 (germline): GTSNPN, SVGIG (reference sequence). The CDR3 sequence is 12 residues long. V gave up 5 bases and J gave up 4 bases; unmatched junction bases: 2. As DNA, the CDR3 is TGTGCCTGGGAACAGGGGAAAAACATTCAGTACTTC. The encoded protein is CAWEQGKNIQYF.

For the CDR3, the DNA is TGTGCCAGCAGCGTAGCGGACGCTTCCTACGAGCAGTACTTC. Protein product: CASSVADASYEQYF. V usage is TRBV9 and J usage is TRBJ2-7; D gene unclear. The V end lost 0 bases, the J end lost 1 base, and 8 bases lay between the germline ends. The germline gives CDR1 SGDLS, CDR2 YYNGEE. This CDR3 region has 14 residues.

V and J are TRBV5-1 and TRBJ2-3, with D possibly matching TRBD2 (6 bases). This CDR3 is built from 14 residues. Deletions cut 5 bases from V and 3 bases from J, with 13 bases between. Germline assignment: CDR1 SGHRS and CDR2 YFSETQ. Here the CDR3 DNA reads TGCGCCAGCAGTAACCTGCGGGGTACAGATACGCAGTATTTT. It yields the protein CASSNLRGTDTQYF. Full variable domain (outside the CDR3, taken from reference TRBV5-1 and TRBJ2-3): KAGVTQTPRYLIKTRGQQVTLSCSPISGHRSVSWYQQTPGQGLQFLFEYFSETQRNKGNFPGRFSGRQFSNSRSEMNVSTLELGDSALYLCASSNLRGTDTQYFGPGTRLTVL.

V usage is TRBV5-1 and J usage is TRBJ2-3; 12 bases are a match to TRBD2. CDR3 length equals 16 residues. Germline values: CDR1 SGHRS, CDR2 YFSETQ. Trimming cost V 1 base and J 0 bases; bases outside gene matches: 0. The CDR3 coding sequence is TGCGCCAGCAGCTTGACTAGCGGGGGGAGCACAGATACGCAGTATTTT. Residues: CASSLTSGGSTDTQYF.

V gene TRBV5-1 combines with J gene TRBJ1-1, with 8 bases lining up with TRBD1. The CDR3 is 15 amino acids. The germline gives CDR1 SGHRS, CDR2 YFSETQ. The V segment lost 4 bases and the J segment 5 bases; nucleotides outside the gene matches: 10. This CDR3 is CASSIGQGGQTEAFF. The CDR3 region has the DNA TGCGCCAGCAGCATCGGACAGGGCGGCCAAACTGAAGCTTTCTTT. The entire variable domain, with the rest obtained from reference TRBV5-1 and TRBJ1-1, is as follows: KAGVTQTPRYLIKTRGQQVTLSCSPISGHRSVSWYQQTPGQGLQFLFEYFSETQRNKGNFPGRFSGRQFSNSRSEMNVSTLELGDSALYLCASSIGQGGQTEAFFGQGTRLTVV.

The chain uses TRBV11-3 and TRBJ2-7; D assignment may be TRBD1 or TRBD2 (5 bases each). Germline CDR1 reads SGHNT; CDR2 reads YENEEA. V was cut by 2 bases and J by 0 bases, with 11 bases left in between. The CDR3 runs to 15 residues. This CDR3 is CASSLRGQGSYEQYF. CDR3 nucleotides: TGTGCCAGCAGCTTAAGAGGGCAGGGCTCCTACGAGCAGTACTTC.

V is TRBV19 and J is TRBJ1-4, with no clear D. In germline, CDR1 is LNHDA, CDR2 SQIVND (reference sequence). This CDR3 is built from 15 residues. V was clipped by 5 bases and J by 2 bases, with 12 bases between them. The CDR3: CASSYMKATNEKLFF. DNA of the CDR3: TGTGCCAGTAGTTACATGAAGGCGACTAATGAAAAACTGTTTTTT.

This clone has a single count. This chain uses TRBV3-1 (or the pseudogene TRBV3-2) with TRBJ1-2; 11 nucleotides match TRBD1. The CDR3 is 17 amino acids. Germline V lookup: CDR1 LGHDT, CDR2 YNNKEL (reference sequence). V lost 2 bases, J lost 2 bases, and 7 bases stayed unmatched. CDR3 loop: CASSQRDRGFVNYGYTF. The CDR3 DNA reads as TGTGCCAGCAGCCAAAGGGACAGGGGGTTTGTGAACTATGGCTACACCTTC.

This rearrangement joins TRBV3-1 (or the pseudogene TRBV3-2) to TRBJ2-7; 7 nucleotides align to TRBD1. This CDR3 comprises 14 residues. Unmatched junction bases numbered 3, after V lost 4 bases and J lost 0 bases. CDR1 is LGHDT and CDR2 is YNNKEL in the germline V gene (reference sequence). The CDR3 DNA reads as TGTGCCAGCAGCCCGTGGGACAGCTCCTACGAGCAGTACTTC. Amino acids: CASSPWDSSYEQYF.

V usage is TRBV29-1 and J usage is TRBJ1-1; 8 nucleotides align to TRBD1. Germline-derived CDR1 and CDR2 are SQVTM and ANQGSEA. This CDR3 is 13 amino acids long. The V gene end was trimmed by 4 bases and the J gene end by 5 bases; junction bases not matched to a gene: 6. CDR3 in DNA: TGCAGCGTTGGGACAGGGTCGGGAACTGAAGCTTTCTTT. Translated, it gives CSVGTGSGTEAFF.

The rearrangement joins TRBV5-1 to TRBJ2-1; a possible D gene is TRBD2 (5 bases). CDR1 is SGHRS, CDR2 YFSETQ, per germline. V lost 4 bases and J 0 bases, leaving 14 bases between the germline ends. This CDR3 region has 16 residues. Written as DNA, the CDR3 is TGCGCCAGCAGCCTTTACACGGGAAGCTCCTACAATGAGCAGTTCTTC. This encodes CASSLYTGSSYNEQFF.